These 5 T cell receptor beta chains were all obtained from the same sample, sequenced in a study of blood T cell repertoires in COVID-19. Profiling relied on immunoSEQ multiplex PCR, and the TCRdb table lists in-frame clones only, not all of them. The table lists under 200,000 clones, more than 65% of them singletons, with under 3% in the top ten. Source material: peripheral blood. Receptors were obtained from a human donor with acute or convalescent COVID-19. The donor label of this sample is uncertain.

The chain couples TRBV5-8 to TRBJ1-1; 7 bases line up with TRBD1. CDR3 length: 14 residues. From germline, CDR1 is SGHTS and CDR2 YDEGEE. J was trimmed by 6 bases and V by 2 bases; bases with no gene match: 7. The CDR3 nucleotides read TGTGCCAGCAGCTTCCAAGGGGGCGCAGCTGAAGCTTTCTTT. Residues: CASSFQGGAAEAFF.

The gene calls are TRBV28 and TRBJ1-4, with D hard to call. The ends were cut back, 8 bases at V and 4 bases at J, with 14 bases in the middle. This CDR3 is 14 amino acids long. CDR1 and CDR2 (germline): MDHEN, SYDVKM. The CDR3 protein is CASLAADLNEKLFF. The CDR3 DNA sequence: TGTGCCAGCTTGGCGGCAGATCTTAATGAAAAACTGTTTTTT. The variable domain in full, completed from reference TRBV28 and TRBJ1-4, reads DVKVTQSSRYLVKRTGEKVFLECVQDMDHENMFWYRQDPGLGLRLIYFSYDVKMKEKGDIPEGYSVSREKKERFSLILESASTNQTSMYLCASLAADLNEKLFFGSGTQLSVL.

This clone turned up a few times. This chain uses TRBV2 with TRBJ1-6; 8 positions agree with TRBD1. The V and J ends lost 4 bases and 7 bases, in that order; junction bases with no gene match: 6. Germline V gives CDR1 SNHLY, CDR2 FYNNEI. The length of the CDR3 is 15 residues. Here the CDR3 DNA reads TGTGCCAGCAGTGCAGGGGGCGCGGGGAATTCACCCCTCCACTTT. Its protein product is CASSAGGAGNSPLHF.

The V gene is TRBV11-3, the J gene TRBJ2-7; TRBD2 is a possible D gene (7 bases). The germline V gene has CDR1 SGHNT and CDR2 YENEEA. This CDR3 has 14 residues. V gave up 3 bases and J gave up 4 bases, with 13 bases separating them. The CDR3 DNA reads as TGTGCCAGCAGCTTGGGGGGGACACAGTACGAGCAGTACTTC. It specifies CASSLGGTQYEQYF.

The genes are TRBV28 and TRBJ1-5, with TRBD1 matching over 9 bases. CDR3 length: 20 amino acids. Germline CDR1 reads MDHEN; CDR2 reads SYDVKM. Losses at the gene ends were 4 bases for V and 2 bases for J; bases not matched to a gene: 18. In DNA form, the CDR3 reads TGTGCCAGCAGTTCAAAAATGACAGGGGGGGGTGAGGTGGGCAATCAGCCCCAGCATTTT. Translation gives CASSSKMTGGGEVGNQPQHF.